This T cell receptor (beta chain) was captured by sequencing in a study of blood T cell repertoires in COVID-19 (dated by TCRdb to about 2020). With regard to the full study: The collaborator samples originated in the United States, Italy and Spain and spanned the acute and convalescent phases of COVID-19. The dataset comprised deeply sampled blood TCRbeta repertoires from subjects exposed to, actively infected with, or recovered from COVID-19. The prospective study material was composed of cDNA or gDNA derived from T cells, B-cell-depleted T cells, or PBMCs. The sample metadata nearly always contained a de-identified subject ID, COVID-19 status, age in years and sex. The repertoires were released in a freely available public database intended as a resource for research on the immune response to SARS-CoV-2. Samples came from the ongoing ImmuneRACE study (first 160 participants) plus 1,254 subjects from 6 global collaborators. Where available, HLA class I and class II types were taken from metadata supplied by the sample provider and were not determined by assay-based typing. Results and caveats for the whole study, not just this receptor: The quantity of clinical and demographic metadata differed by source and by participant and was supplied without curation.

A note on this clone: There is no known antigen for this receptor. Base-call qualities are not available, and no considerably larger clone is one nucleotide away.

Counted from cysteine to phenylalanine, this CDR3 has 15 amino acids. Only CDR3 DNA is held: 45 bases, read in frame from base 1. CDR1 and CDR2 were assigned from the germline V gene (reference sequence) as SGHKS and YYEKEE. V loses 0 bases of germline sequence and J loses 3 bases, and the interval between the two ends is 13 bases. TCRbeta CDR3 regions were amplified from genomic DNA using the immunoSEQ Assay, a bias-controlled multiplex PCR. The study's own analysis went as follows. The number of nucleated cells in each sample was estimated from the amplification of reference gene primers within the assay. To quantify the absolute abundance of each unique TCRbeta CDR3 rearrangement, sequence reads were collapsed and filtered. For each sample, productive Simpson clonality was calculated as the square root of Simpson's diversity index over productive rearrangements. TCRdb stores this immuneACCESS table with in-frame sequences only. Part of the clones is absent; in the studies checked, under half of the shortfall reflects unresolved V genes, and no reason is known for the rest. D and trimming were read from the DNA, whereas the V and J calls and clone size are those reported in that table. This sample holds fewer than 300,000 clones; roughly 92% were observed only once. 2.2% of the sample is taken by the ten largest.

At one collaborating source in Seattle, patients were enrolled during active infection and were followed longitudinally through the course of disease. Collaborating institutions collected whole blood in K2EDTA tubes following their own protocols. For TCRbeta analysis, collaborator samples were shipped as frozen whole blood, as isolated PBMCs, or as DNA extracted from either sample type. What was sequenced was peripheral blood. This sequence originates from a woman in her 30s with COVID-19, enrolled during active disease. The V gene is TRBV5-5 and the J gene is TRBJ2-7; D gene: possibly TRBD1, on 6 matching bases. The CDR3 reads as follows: CASSLDQGPGYEQYF. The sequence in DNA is TGTGCCAGCAGCTTGGATCAGGGGCCAGGCTACGAGCAGTACTTC.